The next 21 T cell receptor beta chains were all read from a single sample in a study of spatial heterogeneity in lung cancer. Indicated time point: blood at routine non-recurrence follow-up after resection. The sequenced material consisted of unsorted whole RNA from tumor, nontumor lung or frozen PBMC. TCRdb re-called the 5' RACE reads through MiXCR, storing one row per CDR3 protein. This sample has 25,000 to 30,000 distinct CDR3 sequences, with 6% found just once. The sequences come from PBMCs, collected at follow-up. Receptor source: a male donor with early-stage non-small cell lung cancer.

The sample holds many counts of this clonotype. The chain has TRBV10-3 and TRBJ1-1, with D possibly matching TRBD1 (5 bases). Germline V lookup: CDR1 ENHRY, CDR2 SYGVKD. The CDR3 is made up of 12 amino acids. The V gene lost 4 bases and the J gene lost 6 bases, with 9 bases spanning the gap. The CDR3 region is CAISVRGAEAFF. CDR3 bases: TGTGCCATCAGTGTTCGGGGGGCTGAAGCTTTCTTT.

This clonotype was seen a handful of times. A junction boundary mismatches the germline segment, possibly from a read error. The genes are TRBV7-7 and TRBJ2-1; 7 bases match TRBD1. The CDR3 spans 15 residues. Germline CDR1 is SSHAT and CDR2 is FNYEAQ (reference sequence). The CDR3, as DNA: TGTGCTAGCAGCTTAGCCGAGACAGGGAACAATGAGCAGTTCTTC. This translates into CASSLAETGNNEQFF.

This clonotype has ten or more counts. The V and J genes are TRBV12-3 or TRBV12-4 and TRBJ1-1; D remains unclear. The CDR3 consists of 12 residues. V was clipped by 8 bases and J by 4 bases, with 11 bases between them. CDR3 nucleotides: TGTGCCAGCTGTTACGGGTCCACTGAAGCTTTCTTT. This sequence encodes CASCYGSTEAFF.

The chain links TRBV7-2 to TRBJ2-5, with D uncertain. This CDR3 comprises 12 residues. The V end was cut by 1 base, the J end by 4 bases, with 4 bases between. The germline CDR1 and CDR2 sequences are SGHTA and FQGNSA. This chain's CDR3 is CASSLVPETQYF. The CDR3 region has the DNA TGTGCCAGCAGCTTAGTCCCAGAGACCCAGTACTTC.

This clonotype was seen many times. The chain carries TRBV6-1 and TRBJ1-1, with TRBD1 matching 7 bases. This CDR3 spans 12 amino acids. V shed 4 bases and J 6 bases; nucleotides not matched to a gene: 2. CDR1 MNHNS and CDR2 SASEGT come from the germline V gene. This CDR3 is CASSVGQPEAFF. DNA of the CDR3: TGTGCCAGCAGTGTGGGACAGCCTGAAGCTTTCTTT.

In this sample, this clonotype is medium-sized (0.01 to 0.1%). This rearrangement joins TRBV10-2 to TRBJ1-6; TRBD1 is a possible D gene (6 bases). CDR3 length equals 13 residues. Germline CDR1 is WSHSY and CDR2 is SAAADI. Trimming left V 7 bases short and J 9 bases short, with 13 bases between. The CDR3 DNA follows: TGCGCCAGCACCCGGGACATTGCTTCACCCCTCCACTTT. Its protein product is CASTRDIASPLHF.

This clonotype turned up a few times. The chain joins TRBV29-1 to TRBJ1-1, with D perhaps matching TRBD1 (6 bases). Trimming cost V 0 bases and J 4 bases, with 9 bases left between them. The CDR3 runs to 13 residues. CDR1 is SQVTM, CDR2 ANQGSEA, per germline. The CDR3 sequence is CSVEEGAFTEAFF. The DNA for the CDR3 is TGCAGCGTTGAAGAGGGGGCGTTCACTGAAGCTTTCTTT. The complete variable domain, with remaining parts taken from reference TRBV29-1 and TRBJ1-1, reads SAVISQKPSRDICQRGTSLTIQCQVDSQVTMMFWYRQQPGQSLTLIATANQGSEATYESGFVIDKFPISRPNLTFSTLTVSNMSPEDSSIYLCSVEEGAFTEAFFGQGTRLTVV.

This sequence joins TRBV9 and TRBJ2-5; 7 nucleotides align to TRBD1. The CDR3 spans 14 residues. CDR1 and CDR2 (germline): SGDLS, YYNGEE. The junction had 6 bases not matched to a gene; V was cut back by 3 bases and J by 4 bases. This chain's CDR3 is CASSATGVGETQYF. Written as DNA, the CDR3 is TGTGCCAGCAGCGCCACAGGGGTCGGAGAGACCCAGTACTTC.

This clonotype was seen repeatedly, ten times or more. The V and J genes are TRBV20-1 and TRBJ2-7; the D gene could be TRBD1 or TRBD2 (6 bases each). Germline V gene data show CDR1 as DFQATT and CDR2 as SNEGSKA (reference sequence). CDR3 length: 14 residues. Trimming stripped 1 base from V and 6 bases from J, with 16 bases between. The CDR3 loop reads CSARAGGGQGEQYF. CDR3 nucleotide sequence: TGCAGTGCTAGAGCCGGAGGGGGGCAAGGCGAGCAGTACTTC.

This clonotype appeared many times. The J gene is TRBJ2-1, the V gene TRBV20-1; 13 bases map to TRBD2. Per germline, CDR1 DFQATT and CDR2 SNEGSKA (reference sequence). The CDR3 contains 16 residues. V dropped 5 bases and J dropped 4; count of bases not matched to a gene: 8. For the CDR3, the DNA is TGCAGTGCTTGGACTAGCGGGAGAGTTTCGTACAATGAGCAGTTCTTC. It translates to CSAWTSGRVSYNEQFF.

This clonotype appeared many times. The chain uses TRBV6-2 or TRBV6-3 and TRBJ2-5; TRBD1 or TRBD2 may be the D gene (5 bases each). The V and J ends lost 2 bases and 5 bases respectively, with 12 bases between them. This CDR3 has 14 residues. Germline V gene sequence: CDR1 MNHEY, CDR2 SVGEGT. CDR3 sequence (DNA): TGTGCCAGCAGTTACGGTGCAGGGAGCGAGACCCAGTACTTC. Its protein product is CASSYGAGSETQYF.

This clonotype turned up a few times. The chain combines TRBV12-3 or TRBV12-4 with TRBJ2-1; D gene ambiguous. The CDR3 runs 14 residues. Trimming left V 1 base short and J 9 bases short, with 13 bases between. CDR3 nucleotides: TGTGCCAGCAGTTTAGAGTCCGCTAAGGGTGAGCAGTTCTTC. It is translated as CASSLESAKGEQFF.

In this sample, this clonotype turned up many times. The rearrangement uses TRBV12-3 or TRBV12-4 and TRBJ2-1; D unclear. Trimming took off 1 base at V and 0 bases at J, with 7 bases between the two ends. This CDR3 contains 15 residues. The CDR3 nucleotides read TGTGCCAGCAGTTTAGGCGGTAGCTCCTACAATGAGCAGTTCTTC. This translates into CASSLGGSSYNEQFF.

This clonotype has ten or more counts. The chain uses TRBV24-1 and TRBJ2-7, with a possible D match to TRBD1 (6 bases). V dropped 4 bases and J dropped 5 bases, with 17 bases sitting between them. Germline assignment: CDR1 KGHDR and CDR2 SFDVKD. The CDR3 runs to 15 residues. For the CDR3, the DNA is TGTGCCACCAGTGACTCAGTGCCAGGGGTCGACGAGCAGTACGTC. Translated: CATSDSVPGVDEQYV.

This clonotype was picked up many times. The chain uses TRBV29-1 and TRBJ2-1; D is unresolved. V was cut by 5 bases and J by 8 bases, with 13 bases left in between. The CDR3 loop spans 12 amino acids. Germline-derived CDR1 and CDR2 are SQVTM and ANQGSEA. The chain's CDR3 is CSVRSDTDEQFF. CDR3 in DNA: TGCAGCGTTCGATCTGACACCGATGAGCAGTTCTTC.

This clonotype was picked up many times. The chain has TRBV29-1 and TRBJ1-3; D gene unclear. This CDR3 comprises 14 residues. In germline, CDR1 is SQVTM, CDR2 ANQGSEA. The V end lost 3 bases, the J end lost 0 bases, and 9 bases lay between the germline ends. The CDR3 bases are TGCAGCGTTGAGGATTTTAACTCTGGAAACACCATATATTTT. It specifies CSVEDFNSGNTIYF.

Many counts were recorded for this clonotype. The V gene is TRBV11-1, the J gene TRBJ2-3, with D possibly being TRBD2 (6 bases). V was shortened by 3 bases and J by 0 bases, with 13 bases between the two germline ends. CDR1 is SGHAT and CDR2 is FQDESV in the germline V gene (reference sequence). The CDR3 is made up of 16 amino acids. DNA of the CDR3: TGTGCCAGCAGCTTGTACGGGAGTGGGAGCACAGATACGCAGTATTTT. It specifies CASSLYGSGSTDTQYF. The whole variable domain, filled in from reference TRBV11-1 and TRBJ2-3, reads EAEVAQSPRYKITEKSQAVAFWCDPISGHATLYWYRQILGQGPELLVQFQDESVVDDSQLPKDRFSAERLKGVDSTLKIQPAELGDSAMYLCASSLYGSGSTDTQYFGPGTRLTVL.

This clonotype appeared many times. The CDR3 DNA follows: TGTGCCAGCAGCTTAGTCCGGGCCACCCCTGAAGCTTTCTTT. Translating gives CASSLVRATPEAFF. This chain joins TRBV11-2 and TRBJ1-1; D is ambiguous. CDR3 length: 14 residues. Trimming removed 1 base at V and 6 bases at J, with 12 bases between. The germline CDR1 and CDR2 sequences are SGHAT and FQNNGV.

The sample holds many counts of this clonotype. V is TRBV20-1 and J is TRBJ2-1; a possible D gene is TRBD2 (6 bases). Per germline, CDR1 DFQATT and CDR2 SNEGSKA (reference sequence). V was shortened by 3 bases and J by 2 bases, with 8 bases between the two germline ends. CDR3 length equals 13 residues. CDR3 nucleotide sequence: TGCAGTGCTAGGGACTATCCCTACAATGAGCAGTTCTTC. It codes for CSARDYPYNEQFF.

The sample holds a few counts of this clonotype. The chain has TRBV9 and TRBJ2-1; the match to TRBD2 covers 15 bases. V lost 4 bases and J lost 8; bases outside the gene matches: 4. The CDR3 covers 15 residues. The V gene's germline CDR1 is SGDLS and CDR2 YYNGEE. CDR3 sequence: CASSRTSGGADEQFF. CDR3 sequence (DNA): TGTGCCAGCAGCCGGACTAGCGGGGGGGCGGATGAGCAGTTCTTC. The complete variable domain, with remaining parts taken from reference TRBV9 and TRBJ2-1, reads DSGVTQTPKHLITATGQRVTLRCSPRSGDLSVYWYQQSLDQGLQFLIQYYNGEERAKGNILERFSAQQFPDLHSELNLSSLELGDSALYFCASSRTSGGADEQFFGPGTRLTVL.

This clonotype has at least ten counts. The rearrangement joins TRBV6-2 or TRBV6-3 to TRBJ1-2; D might be TRBD1 (6 bases). The CDR3 loop spans 15 amino acids. Trimming cost V 0 bases and J 2 bases, with 10 bases left between them. Germline loops: CDR1 MNHEY, CDR2 SVGEGT. CDR3 bases: TGTGCCAGCAGTTACTCGGGGGCAGTAAACTATGGCTACACCTTC. It is translated as CASSYSGAVNYGYTF.